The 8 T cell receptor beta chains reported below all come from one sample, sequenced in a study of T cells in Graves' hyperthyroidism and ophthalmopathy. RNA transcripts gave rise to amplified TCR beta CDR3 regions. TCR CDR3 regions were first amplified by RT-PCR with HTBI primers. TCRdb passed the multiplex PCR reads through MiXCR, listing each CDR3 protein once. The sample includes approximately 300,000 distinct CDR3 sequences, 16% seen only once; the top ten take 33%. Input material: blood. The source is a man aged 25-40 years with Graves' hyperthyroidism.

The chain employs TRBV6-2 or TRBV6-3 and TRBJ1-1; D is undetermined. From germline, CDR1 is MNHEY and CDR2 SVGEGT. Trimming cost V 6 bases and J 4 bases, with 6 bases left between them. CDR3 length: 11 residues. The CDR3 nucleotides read TGTGCCAGCAGACACCCCACTGAAGCTTTCTTT. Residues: CASRHPTEAFF.

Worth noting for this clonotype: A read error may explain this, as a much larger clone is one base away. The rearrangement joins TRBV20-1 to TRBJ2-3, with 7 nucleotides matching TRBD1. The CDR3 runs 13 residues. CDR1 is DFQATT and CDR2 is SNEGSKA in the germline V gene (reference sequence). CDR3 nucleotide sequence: TGCAGCCTACGAGACAGGGACACAGATACGCAGTATTTT. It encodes CSLRDRDTDTQYF.

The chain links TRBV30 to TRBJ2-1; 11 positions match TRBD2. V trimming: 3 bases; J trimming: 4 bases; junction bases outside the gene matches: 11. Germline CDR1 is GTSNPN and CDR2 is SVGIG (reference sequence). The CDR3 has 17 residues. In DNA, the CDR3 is TGTGCCTGGAGCGGGGCGGCTAGCGGGAGGATGTACAATGAGCAGTTCTTC. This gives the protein CAWSGAASGRMYNEQFF.

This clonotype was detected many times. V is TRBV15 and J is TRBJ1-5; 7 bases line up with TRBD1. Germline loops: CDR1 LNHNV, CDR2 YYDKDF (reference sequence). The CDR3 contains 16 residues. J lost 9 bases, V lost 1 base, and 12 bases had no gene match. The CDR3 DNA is TGTGCCACCAGCAGAGGTGGCAGGGGGTTACCGCGGCCCCAGCATTTT. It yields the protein CATSRGGRGLPRPQHF.

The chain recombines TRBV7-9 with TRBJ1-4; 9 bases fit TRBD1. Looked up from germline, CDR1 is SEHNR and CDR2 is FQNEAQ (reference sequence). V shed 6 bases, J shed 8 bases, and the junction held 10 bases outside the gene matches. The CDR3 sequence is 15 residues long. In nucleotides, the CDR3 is TGTGCCAGCAGTTCAACAGGGGGCCACCCAGAAAAACTGTTTTTT. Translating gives CASSSTGGHPEKLFF.

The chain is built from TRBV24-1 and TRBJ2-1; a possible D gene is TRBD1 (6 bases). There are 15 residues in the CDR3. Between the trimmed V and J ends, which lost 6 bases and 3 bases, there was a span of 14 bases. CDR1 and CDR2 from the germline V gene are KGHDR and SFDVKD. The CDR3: CATSSQGNIYNEQFF. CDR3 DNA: TGTGCCACCAGTAGCCAGGGGAATATCTACAATGAGCAGTTCTTC.

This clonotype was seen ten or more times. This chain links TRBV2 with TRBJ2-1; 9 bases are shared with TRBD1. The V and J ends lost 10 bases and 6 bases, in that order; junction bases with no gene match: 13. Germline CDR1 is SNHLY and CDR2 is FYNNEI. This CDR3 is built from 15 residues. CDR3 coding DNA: TGTGCCACCATTATTGGGGACAGGGACCCCAATGAGCAGTTCTTC. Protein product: CATIIGDRDPNEQFF.

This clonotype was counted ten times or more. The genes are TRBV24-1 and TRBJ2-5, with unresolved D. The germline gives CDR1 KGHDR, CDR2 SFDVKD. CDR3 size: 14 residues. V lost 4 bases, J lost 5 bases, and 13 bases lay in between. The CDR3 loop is CATSDDSTWETQYF. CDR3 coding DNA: TGTGCCACCAGTGACGACTCCACGTGGGAGACCCAGTACTTC.